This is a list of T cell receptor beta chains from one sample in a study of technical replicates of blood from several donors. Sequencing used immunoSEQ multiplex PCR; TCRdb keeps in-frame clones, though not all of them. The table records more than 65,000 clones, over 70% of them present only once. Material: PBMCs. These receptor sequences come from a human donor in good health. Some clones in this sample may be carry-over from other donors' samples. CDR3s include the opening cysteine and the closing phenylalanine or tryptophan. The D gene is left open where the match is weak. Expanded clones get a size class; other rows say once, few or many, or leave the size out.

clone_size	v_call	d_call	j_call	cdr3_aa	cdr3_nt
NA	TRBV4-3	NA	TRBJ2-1	CASSQDGFSNEQFF	TGCGCCAGCAGCCAAGATGGCTTTTCCAATGAGCAGTTCTTC
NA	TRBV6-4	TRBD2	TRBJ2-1	CASSDSASGDHNEQFF	TGTGCCAGCAGTGACTCGGCTAGCGGGGACCACAATGAGCAGTTCTTC
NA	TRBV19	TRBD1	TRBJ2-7	CASSIPGQGTYEQYF	TGTGCCAGTAGTATCCCCGGACAGGGAACCTACGAGCAGTACTTC
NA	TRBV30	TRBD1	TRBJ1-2	CAWNPGRGRPTYTF	TGTGCCTGGAACCCGGGCAGGGGGAGACCGACCTACACCTTC
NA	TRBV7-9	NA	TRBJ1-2	CASSMTVYGYTF	TGTGCCAGCAGCATGACAGTCTATGGCTACACCTTC
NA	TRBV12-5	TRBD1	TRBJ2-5	CASGLSPSGQGVIETQYF	TGTGCTAGTGGTTTGAGCCCTTCGGGACAGGGTGTGATTGAGACCCAGTACTTC
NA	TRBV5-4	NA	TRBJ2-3	CASSRGGSDTQYF	TGTGCCAGCAGCCGGGGAGGCTCAGATACGCAGTATTTT
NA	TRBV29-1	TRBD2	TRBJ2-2	CSGRPAGGAGELFF	TGCAGCGGAAGACCAGCGGGAGGGGCCGGGGAGCTGTTTTTT
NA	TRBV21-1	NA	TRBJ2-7	CASFRLAFRGEYF	TGTGCCAGCTTCCGACTAGCGTTTAGAGGGGAGTACTTC
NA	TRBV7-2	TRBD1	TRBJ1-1	CASSGDRGAAFF	TGTGCCAGCAGCGGAGACAGGGGGGCAGCTTTCTTT
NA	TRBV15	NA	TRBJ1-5	CATSPRVEGFPRPQHF	TGTGCCACCAGCCCAAGGGTTGAGGGCTTTCCTCGGCCCCAGCATTTT
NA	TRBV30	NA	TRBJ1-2	CAWKRRQPYGYTF	TGTGCCTGGAAGCGAAGACAGCCCTATGGCTACACCTTC
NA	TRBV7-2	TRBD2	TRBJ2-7	CASSSVGGGLSYEQYF	TGTGCCAGCAGCTCCGTGGGCGGGGGGCTCTCCTACGAGCAGTACTTC
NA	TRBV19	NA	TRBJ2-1	CASIKEGVPSYNEQFF	TGTGCCAGTATTAAGGAGGGTGTCCCCTCCTACAATGAGCAGTTCTTC
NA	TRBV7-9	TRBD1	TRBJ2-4	CASSFTGANIQYF	TGTGCCAGCAGCTTCACAGGGGCAAACATTCAGTACTTC
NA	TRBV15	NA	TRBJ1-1	CATSPGTEAFF	TGTGCCACCAGCCCAGGGACTGAAGCTTTCTTT
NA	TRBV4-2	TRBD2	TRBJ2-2	CASSHLLAGANTGELFF	TGTGCCAGCAGCCATTTGTTAGCGGGGGCCAACACCGGGGAGCTGTTTTTT
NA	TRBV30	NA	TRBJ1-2	CAWSVTPNYGYTF	TGTGCCTGGAGTGTAACTCCTAACTATGGCTACACCTTC
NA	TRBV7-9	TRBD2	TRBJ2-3	CASSVKLAAGSTDTQYF	TGTGCCAGCAGCGTAAAACTAGCGGCCGGGAGCACAGATACGCAGTATTTT
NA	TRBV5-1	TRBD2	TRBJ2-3	CASSAGGGARADTQYF	TGCGCCAGCAGCGCGGGCGGGGGGGCCAGGGCAGATACGCAGTATTTT
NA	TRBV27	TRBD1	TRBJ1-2	CASTGTDNYGYTF	TGTGCCAGCACAGGGACAGATAACTATGGCTACACCTTC
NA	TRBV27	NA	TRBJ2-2	CASSSQRGQGGTGELFF	TGTGCCAGCAGTTCCCAGCGGGGGCAGGGGGGCACCGGGGAGCTGTTTTTT
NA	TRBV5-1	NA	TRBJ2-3	CASSQQGDTQYF	TGCGCCAGCAGCCAGCAGGGAGATACGCAGTATTTT
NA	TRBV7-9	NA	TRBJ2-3	CASVLVLDTQYF	TGTGCCAGCGTTCTAGTCTTGGATACGCAGTATTTT
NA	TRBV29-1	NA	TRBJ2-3	CSVGYAWTTTDTQYF	TGCAGCGTTGGGTATGCGTGGACAACCACAGATACGCAGTATTTT
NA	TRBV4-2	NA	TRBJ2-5	CASSQVGRGRQETQYF	TGTGCCAGCAGCCAAGTGGGCCGGGGTCGACAAGAGACCCAGTACTTC
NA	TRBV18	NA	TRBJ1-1	CASSPGQNTEAFF	TGTGCCAGCTCACCCGGTCAGAACACTGAAGCTTTCTTT
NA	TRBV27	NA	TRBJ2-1	CASSWGRDNEQFF	TGTGCCAGCAGTTGGGGCAGGGACAATGAGCAGTTCTTC
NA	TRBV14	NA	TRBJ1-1	CASSAGVPGAEAFF	TGTGCCAGCAGCGCCGGGGTCCCGGGCGCTGAAGCTTTCTTT
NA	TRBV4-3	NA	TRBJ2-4	CASSQDMRDIQYF	TGCGCCAGCAGCCAAGATATGCGGGACATTCAGTACTTC
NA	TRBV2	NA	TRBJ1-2	CASNAGAEGYTF	TGTGCCAGCAATGCGGGGGCAGAGGGCTACACCTTC
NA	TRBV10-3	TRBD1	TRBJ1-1	CAISEGQGGVNTEAFF	TGTGCCATCAGTGAAGGACAGGGCGGTGTGAACACTGAAGCTTTCTTT
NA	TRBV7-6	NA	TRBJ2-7	CASSRGSEQYF	TGTGCCAGCAGCCGAGGTAGCGAGCAGTACTTC
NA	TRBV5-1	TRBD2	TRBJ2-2	CASSPGGANTGELFF	TGCGCCAGCAGCCCGGGGGGGGCGAACACCGGGGAGCTGTTTTTT
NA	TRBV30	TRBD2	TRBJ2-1	CAWSVLAYNEQFF	TGTGCCTGGAGTGTACTAGCGTATAATGAGCAGTTCTTC
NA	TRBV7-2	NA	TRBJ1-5	CASREGGPNQPQHF	TGTGCCAGCAGAGAAGGGGGACCCAATCAGCCCCAGCATTTT
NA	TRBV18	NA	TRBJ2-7	CASSPSDTTEQYF	TGTGCCAGCTCACCCTCAGATACGACAGAGCAGTACTTC
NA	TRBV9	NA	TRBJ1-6	CASSVDSGARSPLHF	TGTGCCAGCAGCGTAGATTCAGGGGCTCGGTCACCCCTCCACTTT
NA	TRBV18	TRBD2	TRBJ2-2	CASSPQAGAAGELFF	TGTGCCAGCTCACCACAAGCGGGAGCGGCCGGGGAGCTGTTTTTT
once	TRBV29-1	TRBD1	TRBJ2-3	CSVDSGGADTQYF	TGCAGCGTTGATTCAGGGGGCGCAGATACGCAGTATTTT
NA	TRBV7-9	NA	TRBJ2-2	CASSRASGTGELFF	TGTGCCAGCTCGCGAGCCTCGGGCACCGGGGAGCTGTTTTTT
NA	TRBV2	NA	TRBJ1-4	CASSRGREGGKLFF	TGTGCCAGCAGTAGGGGCAGGGAGGGAGGAAAACTGTTTTTT
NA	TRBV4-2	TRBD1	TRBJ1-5	CASSHPTGQGNQPQHF	TGTGCCAGCAGCCACCCGACAGGGCAAGGCAATCAGCCCCAGCATTTT
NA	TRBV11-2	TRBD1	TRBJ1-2	CASSPTGVEDGYTF	TGTGCCAGCAGCCCGACAGGGGTAGAGGATGGCTACACCTTC
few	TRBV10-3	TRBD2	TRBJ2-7	CAISDTSDYEQYF	TGTGCCATCAGTGATACTAGCGACTACGAGCAGTACTTC
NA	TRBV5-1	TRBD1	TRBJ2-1	CASSRGQGLPRMGNEQFF	TGCGCCAGCAGCCGGGGACAGGGGCTCCCCCGGATGGGCAATGAGCAGTTCTTC
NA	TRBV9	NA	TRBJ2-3	CASSLGRSLSTDTQYF	TGTGCCAGCAGCCTAGGGAGGTCATTGAGCACAGATACGCAGTATTTT
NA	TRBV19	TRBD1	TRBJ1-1	CASQGDRTEAFF	TGTGCCAGCCAGGGGGACAGGACTGAAGCTTTCTTT
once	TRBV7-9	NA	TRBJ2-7	CASSLVQDSEQYF	TGTGCCAGCAGCTTAGTCCAGGATTCCGAGCAGTACTTC
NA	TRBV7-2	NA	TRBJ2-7	CASSGTAHYEQYF	TGTGCCAGCAGCGGGACTGCGCACTACGAGCAGTACTTC
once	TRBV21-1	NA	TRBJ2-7	CASSKAHSPNYEQYF	TGTGCCAGCAGCAAAGCGCACTCCCCCAACTACGAGCAGTACTTC